The clone carrying this T cell receptor (beta chain) was seen a few times. Its antigen remains unknown. These data come from a study of CD4 T cells in relation to SARS-CoV-2 and coronaviruses. Study observations and caveats: Culture-expanded clones reflect memory recall rather than primary priming during culture.

Trimming at V came to 3 bases and at J to 3 bases, leaving 5 bases not matched to a gene. This CDR3 is built from 15 residues. Germline-derived CDR1 and CDR2 are SEHNR and FQNEAQ (reference sequence). The repertoire was sequenced with immunoSEQ multiplex PCR; TCRdb's copy has only in-frame clones and lacks some. The sample includes about 40,000 clones, approximately 82% seen only once; the top ten take 4.5%. Sequenced sample: naive CD4+ T cells from PBMCs, cultured in vitro. Indicated subset: naive CD4+ T cells isolated by negative enrichment. V is TRBV7-9 and J is TRBJ2-1; TRBD1 aligns across 7 bases. This TCR was sampled from an adult with COVID-19. In DNA form, the CDR3 reads TGTGCCAGCAGCTTGTGGGACAGAGGCTACAATGAGCAGTTCTTC. This translates into CASSLWDRGYNEQFF.